The text below deals with one T cell receptor beta chain. Its antigen remains unknown. The V and J ends lost 2 bases and 4 bases, in that order; junction bases with no gene match: 7. There are 16 residues in the CDR3. Germline CDR1 and CDR2: MNHEY and SVGAGI. This sample was included in a study of T cells in localized non-small cell lung cancer. Assay: immunoSEQ multiplex PCR; the TCRdb copy retains only in-frame clones and omits some. The data show approximately 72,000 clones, with approximately 84% seen just once and 13% held by the top ten. Study-wide findings and caveats: Longer overall survival was linked to higher blood T cell density. Tumor trailed uninvolved adjacent lung in T cell clonality, which peaked there. Paired adjacent lung recovered a median roughly 56 of the top 100 tumor clones. Because sequencing included only one region (of the tumor), heterogeneity remains possible.

The sequence was collected from an older female donor with stage I lung adenocarcinoma. This chain links TRBV6-5 with TRBJ2-7; 11 nucleotides line up with TRBD2. The sample consisted of peripheral blood, taken before any cancer treatment. CDR3 sequence reads: CASSYATTSGKYEQYF. CDR3 sequence (DNA): TGTGCCAGCAGTTACGCGACGACTAGCGGGAAGTACGAGCAGTACTTC.